The 9 T cell receptor beta chains below come from one sample, sequenced in a study of T cell responses to AZD1222 COVID-19 vaccine. Using immunoSEQ multiplex PCR, the repertoire was profiled, and TCRdb retains in-frame clones only, with some absent. The data contain approximately 94,000 clones, around 90% of them singletons. The sample here was peripheral blood, taken on day 0 of AZD1222 vaccination. These receptors originate from an adult in good health.

This clone was seen once. V and J are TRBV5-4 and TRBJ2-7; D call uncertain. Germline V lookup: CDR1 SGHNT, CDR2 YYREEE (reference sequence). V gave up 3 bases and J gave up 0 bases, with 1 base separating them. CDR3 length equals 11 residues. The CDR3 loop reads CASSSSYEQYF. Here the CDR3 DNA reads TGTGCCAGCAGCTCCTCCTACGAGCAGTACTTC.

The gene calls are TRBV29-1 and TRBJ1-1; D perhaps matches TRBD1 (5 bases). Germline V lookup: CDR1 SQVTM, CDR2 ANQGSEA. The CDR3 has 13 residues. Trimming removed 5 bases from V and 2 bases from J, with 12 bases in between. CDR3 in DNA: TGCAGCGTTAAGACAGAGCCTAACACTGAAGCTTTCTTT. As protein: CSVKTEPNTEAFF.

This clone turned up a few times. The V call is TRBV6-5, the J call TRBJ2-1, with D possibly TRBD1 on 6 matching bases. CDR1 is MNHEY, CDR2 SVGAGI, per germline. The length of the CDR3 is 13 residues. V gave up 2 bases and J gave up 6 bases, with 8 bases separating them. In nucleotides, the CDR3 is TGTGCCAGCAGTTACACCAGGGGCAATGAGCAGTTCTTC. Amino acid sequence: CASSYTRGNEQFF.

The chain is built from TRBV6-5 and TRBJ2-1; the match to TRBD2 covers 7 bases. The V gene end was trimmed by 6 bases and the J gene end by 9 bases; junction bases not matched to a gene: 11. This CDR3 comprises 14 residues. Germline CDR1 MNHEY, CDR2 SVGAGI. CDR3 region: CASRLEGGPGEQFF. The CDR3 region has the DNA TGTGCCAGCAGGCTGGAGGGAGGGCCGGGTGAGCAGTTCTTC.

This clone was seen a single time. This chain joins TRBV2 and TRBJ1-1; D call uncertain. Germline-derived CDR1 and CDR2 are SNHLY and FYNNEI. This CDR3 is built from 15 residues. V lost 2 bases to trimming and J lost 0 bases, with 10 bases between them. CDR3 sequence reads: CASSERSLMNTEAFF. In nucleotides, the CDR3 is TGTGCCAGCAGTGAACGGAGTCTGATGAACACTGAAGCTTTCTTT.

The sample holds one count of this clone. The chain joins TRBV24-1 to TRBJ2-3; D is possibly TRBD2 (5 bases). The germline V gene encodes CDR1 KGHDR and CDR2 SFDVKD. The CDR3 contains 16 residues. V was shortened by 0 bases and J by 2 bases, with 11 bases between the two germline ends. The CDR3 loop reads CATSDLEGGATDTQYF. DNA of the CDR3: TGTGCCACCAGTGATTTGGAGGGTGGTGCCACAGATACGCAGTATTTT.

This chain links TRBV11-2 with TRBJ2-5, with D tentatively TRBD1 or TRBD2 (6 bases each). Germline assignment: CDR1 SGHAT and CDR2 FQNNGV. This CDR3 has 15 residues. Trimming left V 4 bases short and J 5 bases short, with 17 bases between. CDR3 region: CASSSVEGGRETQYF. The CDR3 DNA follows: TGTGCCAGCAGCTCAGTGGAGGGGGGCAGGGAGACCCAGTACTTC.

The chain recombines TRBV5-1 with TRBJ2-3, with TRBD2 as a possible D gene (5 bases). Trimming stripped 0 bases from V and 0 bases from J, with 8 bases between. In germline, CDR1 is SGHRS, CDR2 YFSETQ. The CDR3 consists of 15 residues. DNA of the CDR3: TGCGCCAGCAGCTTGGCGGGCGGGAGCACAGATACGCAGTATTTT. Its protein is CASSLAGGSTDTQYF.

V usage is TRBV6-1 and J usage is TRBJ2-7; tentative D call: TRBD2 (5 bases). Trimming took off 3 bases at V and 0 bases at J, with 12 bases between the two ends. From germline, CDR1 is MNHNS and CDR2 SASEGT. The CDR3 spans 15 residues. The DNA of the CDR3 is TGTGCCAGCAGTGATAAGGACTCCCCCTCCTACGAGCAGTACTTC. This encodes CASSDKDSPSYEQYF.